The entry that follows covers one T cell receptor (beta chain) sequence. Its antigen is undetermined. The germline gives CDR1 SGHNT, CDR2 YYREEE (reference sequence). The CDR3 is 15 residues long. J gave up 2 bases and V 3 bases, and 8 bases lay outside the gene matches. The data stem from a study of shared clonotypes between healthy human individuals. Overall study: The study used three CD4 naive, three CD4 memory, two CD8 naive and one CD8 memory plate per donor. Notes on the study in general: Sampling included only blood; tissue repertoires likely differ. Since donors were few, the genetic and exposure-history diversity represented was limited.

Some clones are missing from TCRdb's copy, which holds only in-frame ones; the method was immunoSEQ multiplex PCR. The sample records around 1.6 million clones, 95% to 99% being singletons. The chain recombines TRBV5-4 with TRBJ2-7; TRBD1 matches at 7 bases. Sequenced: naive CD4+ T cells sorted from blood. Described subset: CD45RA+ positively selected. The receptor was isolated from a man between 25 and 39 years old in good health. The CDR3 nucleotides read TGTGCCAGCAGCTCAGGGACAGACCGCACCTACGAGCAGTACTTC. Amino acid sequence: CASSSGTDRTYEQYF.